These 24 T cell receptor beta chains were sequenced from one sample in a study of CD8+CD57+ T cells in acquired aplastic anemia. TCR beta VDJ and CDR3 profiles were obtained from a genomic DNA template. MiXCR, applied by TCRdb to the reads, yields one record per CDR3 protein. Of 150,000 to 200,000 distinct CDR3 sequences in the sample, roughly 50% were seen once. It was patients with CD8+CD57+ cell expansion by flow cytometry who were chosen for sequencing. What was sequenced was sorted CD4+, CD8+, or CD8+CD57+ T cells (not recorded which) from PBMCs. All receptors derive from a human donor with aplastic anemia.

This clonotype came up once. Being one base from a much bigger clone, this may be a read error. The chain carries TRBV9 and TRBJ1-3; the match to TRBD1 covers 8 bases. Trimming cost V 3 bases and J 2 bases; bases outside gene matches: 1. CDR1 and CDR2 from the germline V gene are SGDLS and YYNGEE. There are 14 residues in the CDR3. DNA for the CDR3: TGTGCCAGCAGCGCGACAGGGGCTGGAAACACCATATATTTT. This encodes CASSATGAGNTIYF.

The chain is built from TRBV7-9 and TRBJ1-1, with D unresolved. Germline loops: CDR1 SEHNR, CDR2 FQNEAQ (reference sequence). The ends were cut back, 4 bases at V and 7 bases at J, with 13 bases in the middle. The CDR3 is made up of 13 amino acids. The CDR3 sequence: CASSSRGPIEAFF. CDR3 DNA sequence: TGTGCCAGCAGCTCCCGCGGGCCCATTGAAGCTTTCTTT.

The chain carries TRBV15 and TRBJ1-1; D remains ambiguous. Germline V lookup: CDR1 LNHNV, CDR2 YYDKDF (reference sequence). V was cut by 0 bases and J by 5 bases, with 1 base left in between. This CDR3 contains 11 residues. The CDR3: CATSRETEAFF. In nucleotides, the CDR3 is TGTGCCACCAGCAGAGAGACTGAAGCTTTCTTT. Drawing the rest from reference TRBV15 and TRBJ1-1, the complete variable domain is DAMVIQNPRYQVTQFGKPVTLSCSQTLNHNVMYWYQQKSSQAPKLLFHYYDKDFNNEADTPDNFQSRRPNTSFCFLDIRSPGLGDTAMYLCATSRETEAFFGQGTRLTVV.

The CDR3 here is CASSQGSGTSYEQYF. CDR3 nucleotides: TGCGCCAGCAGCCAAGGGTCCGGAACCTCCTACGAGCAGTACTTC. This rearrangement joins TRBV4-3 to TRBJ2-7; no reliable D call. Germline CDR1 and CDR2: LGHNA and YSLEER. Trimming stripped 1 base from V and 0 bases from J, with 10 bases between. The CDR3 has 15 residues.

In this sample, this clonotype is medium-sized. The J gene is TRBJ2-3, the V gene TRBV19, with D possibly matching TRBD2 (5 bases). V lost 6 bases and J 5 bases, leaving 12 bases between the germline ends. This CDR3 is built from 13 residues. The germline CDR1 and CDR2 sequences are LNHDA and SQIVND (reference sequence). The DNA for the CDR3 is TGTGCCAGTAGCGTGGGGAGAGGAGATACGCAGTATTTT. Encoded protein: CASSVGRGDTQYF.

The CDR3 region has the DNA TGTGCCAGCCACTCGACAGGGTCCTATAATTCACCCCTCCACTTT. It codes for CASHSTGSYNSPLHF. The chain carries TRBV25-1 and TRBJ1-6; 7 nucleotides match TRBD1. The CDR3 consists of 15 residues. V gave up 8 bases and J gave up 1 base; unmatched junction bases: 5. Per germline, CDR1 MGHDK and CDR2 SYGVNS.

This chain links TRBV7-8 with TRBJ1-1; D unclear. There are 12 residues in the CDR3. CDR1 and CDR2 from the germline V gene are SGHVS and FQNEAQ. V was clipped by 1 base and J by 5 bases, with 5 bases between them. DNA for the CDR3: TGTGCCAGCAGCTTAGTCGAGACTGAAGCTTTCTTT. The encoded protein is CASSLVETEAFF.

V is TRBV30 and J is TRBJ1-2, with D maybe TRBD1 (6 bases). The CDR3 sequence is 12 residues long. V was trimmed by 8 bases and J by 4 bases, leaving 14 bases between them. Germline CDR1 reads GTSNPN; CDR2 reads SVGIG (reference sequence). The CDR3: CAIEGGGYGYTF. Written as DNA, the CDR3 is TGTGCCATCGAGGGGGGCGGCTATGGCTACACCTTC.

The rearrangement links TRBV5-1 to TRBJ2-2; D may be TRBD2 (6 bases). From germline, CDR1 is SGHRS and CDR2 YFSETQ. The CDR3 is made up of 16 amino acids. The V end lost 4 bases, the J end lost 3 bases, and 16 bases lay between the germline ends. The DNA of the CDR3 is TGCGCCAGCAGCGTAGATAGCGGAGCGGACACCGGGGAGCTGTTTTTT. This encodes CASSVDSGADTGELFF.

The chain combines TRBV5-1 with TRBJ1-4, with unresolved D. Germline-derived CDR1 and CDR2 are SGHRS and YFSETQ. V lost 4 bases and J 0 bases, leaving 13 bases between the germline ends. The CDR3 length is 16 residues. In DNA form, the CDR3 reads TGCGCCAGCAGCCCGGGCGGTTGGGCAACTAATGAAAAACTGTTTTTT. Translating it yields CASSPGGWATNEKLFF. The full variable domain, rest sourced from reference TRBV5-1 and TRBJ1-4, is KAGVTQTPRYLIKTRGQQVTLSCSPISGHRSVSWYQQTPGQGLQFLFEYFSETQRNKGNFPGRFSGRQFSNSRSEMNVSTLELGDSALYLCASSPGGWATNEKLFFGSGTQLSVL.

The rearrangement joins TRBV4-2 to TRBJ2-1; 14 positions match TRBD2. CDR1 LGHNA and CDR2 YNFKEQ come from the germline V gene. CDR3 length: 18 amino acids. The V gene end was trimmed by 4 bases and the J gene end by 8 bases; junction bases not matched to a gene: 13. The CDR3 DNA sequence: TGTGCCAGCAGCCGTACCTCCGGGACTAGCGGGAGTAGCCATGAGCAGTTCTTC. Protein product: CASSRTSGTSGSSHEQFF.

This clonotype appeared once. The conserved phenylalanine or tryptophan normally closing the CDR3 is absent here, so this likely arose from a read error. V usage is TRBV7-9 and J usage is TRBJ2-3, with D perhaps matching TRBD1 (5 bases). From germline, CDR1 is SEHNR and CDR2 FQNEAQ (reference sequence). The V gene lost 5 bases and the J gene lost 4 bases, with 10 bases spanning the gap. The CDR3 loop spans 13 amino acids. The CDR3 is CASSGAGADTQYS. CDR3 coding DNA: TGTGCCAGCAGCGGGGCTGGGGCAGATACGCAGTATTCT.

This clonotype was picked up a small number of times. The V call is TRBV12-3 or TRBV12-4, the J call TRBJ2-2, with a weak D call TRBD2 (6 bases). The V end was cut by 2 bases, the J end by 5 bases, with 12 bases between. The CDR3 has 15 residues. The CDR3, as DNA: TGTGCCAGCAGTTTAATCGGGAGTCGAACCGGGGAGCTGTTTTTT. Amino acid sequence: CASSLIGSRTGELFF.

The chain is built from TRBV12-3 or TRBV12-4 and TRBJ2-3; D tentatively fits TRBD1 or TRBD2 (6 bases each). The V gene lost 0 bases and the J gene lost 3 bases, with 10 bases spanning the gap. The CDR3 is 15 amino acids. The CDR3: CASSLAGGGTDTQYF. The CDR3 DNA sequence: TGTGCCAGCAGTTTAGCGGGGGGCGGGACAGATACGCAGTATTTT.

This clonotype has ten or more counts. V is TRBV19 and J is TRBJ1-2; 9 bases agree with TRBD1. The J segment lost 1 base and the V segment lost 6 bases, leaving 3 bases of the junction unmatched. In germline, CDR1 is LNHDA, CDR2 SQIVND (reference sequence). The CDR3 loop spans 14 amino acids. The CDR3 DNA is TGTGCCAGTAGATGGACAGGGGATAACTATGGCTACACCTTC. It specifies CASRWTGDNYGYTF. The full variable domain, rest sourced from reference TRBV19 and TRBJ1-2, is DGGITQSPKYLFRKEGQNVTLSCEQNLNHDAMYWYRQDPGQGLRLIYYSQIVNDFQKGDIAEGYSVSREKKESFPLTVTSAQKNPTAFYLCASRWTGDNYGYTFGSGTRLTVV.

This clonotype was counted ten times or more. The V call is TRBV5-5, the J call TRBJ2-2; D remains ambiguous. Germline lookup yields CDR1 SGHKS and CDR2 YYEKEE (reference sequence). This CDR3 has 15 amino acids. Deletions cut 1 base from V and 3 bases from J, with 10 bases between. As DNA, the CDR3 is TGTGCCAGCAGCTTGATCGGTCATCACACCGGGGAGCTGTTTTTT. It encodes CASSLIGHHTGELFF.

This clonotype came up many times. The chain carries TRBV6-1 and TRBJ2-7; either TRBD1 or TRBD2 may supply D (5 bases each). Germline loops: CDR1 MNHNS, CDR2 SASEGT. V shed 6 bases and J shed 6 bases, with 18 bases lying between them. The CDR3 runs to 14 residues. CDR3 residues: CASSRDGLWGEQYV. CDR3 sequence (DNA): TGTGCCAGCAGCCGGGACGGCCTATGGGGCGAGCAGTACGTC.

The chain carries TRBV7-8 and TRBJ2-4; D is ambiguous. Germline V CDR1 and CDR2: SGHVS, FQNEAQ. The CDR3 is 16 amino acids. V shed 1 base and J shed 2 bases, with 12 bases lying between them. The CDR3 protein is CASSLEGLGTKNIQYF. In DNA form, the CDR3 reads TGTGCCAGCAGCTTAGAAGGCTTGGGGACCAAAAACATTCAGTACTTC.

This clonotype was detected ten times or more. The chain is built from TRBV6-1 and TRBJ2-2; the D gene is possibly TRBD2 (6 bases). The V and J ends lost 2 bases and 0 bases respectively, with 10 bases between them. The V gene's germline CDR1 is MNHNS and CDR2 SASEGT. This CDR3 has 16 residues. The CDR3 is CASSEQVAANTGELFF. CDR3 coding DNA: TGTGCCAGCAGTGAACAAGTAGCGGCGAACACCGGGGAGCTGTTTTTT.

The rearrangement uses TRBV3-1 and TRBJ2-5; the D gene is possibly TRBD2 (5 bases). Trimming pared 4 bases from V and 0 bases from J, leaving 9 bases between. Germline loops: CDR1 LGHDT, CDR2 YNNKEL (reference sequence). The CDR3 loop spans 14 amino acids. Here the CDR3 reads CASSPGVYQETQYF. The CDR3 region has the DNA TGTGCCAGCAGCCCCGGGGTTTACCAAGAGACCCAGTACTTC.

This chain links TRBV10-3 with TRBJ2-5, with TRBD2 matching 7 bases. V dropped 4 bases and J dropped 5; count of bases not matched to a gene: 7. Per germline, CDR1 ENHRY and CDR2 SYGVKD. The CDR3 is 14 amino acids. The CDR3 DNA reads TGTGCCATCAGTGGGCTAGCGGTGGTGGAGACCCAGTACTTC. Amino acids: CAISGLAVVETQYF.

The chain combines TRBV10-2 with TRBJ2-3; no reliable D call. Germline-derived CDR1 and CDR2 are WSHSY and SAAADI. The CDR3 length is 13 residues. Trimming pared 6 bases from V and 4 bases from J, leaving 11 bases between. CDR3 sequence: CASRASLADTQYF. The CDR3 nucleotides are TGCGCCAGCAGGGCCAGCCTTGCAGATACGCAGTATTTT.

This clonotype was detected ten times or more. V is TRBV7-8 and J is TRBJ2-1; D gene uncertain. With 2 bases removed from V and 0 bases from J, the gap between germline ends came to 11 bases. The CDR3 totals 16 residues. The germline gives CDR1 SGHVS, CDR2 FQNEAQ. The CDR3 coding sequence is TGTGCCAGCAGCTTACGGGTTAGGAGCTCCTACAATGAGCAGTTCTTC. Amino acids: CASSLRVRSSYNEQFF.

For the CDR3, the DNA is TGTGCCACCAGTGATTTGCCCGGACTAGCGGGGGGCGCAGATACGCAGTATTTT. Translating gives CATSDLPGLAGGADTQYF. The chain carries TRBV24-1 and TRBJ2-3; TRBD2 agrees at 14 bases. Trimming removed 0 bases from V and 4 bases from J; junction bases left unmatched: 5. The CDR3 is 18 residues long. The V gene's germline CDR1 is KGHDR and CDR2 SFDVKD.